The 24 T cell receptor beta chains below were found in one sample sequenced in a study of cytomegalovirus exposure and HLA in healthy donors. PCR primers comprised 60 Vbeta and 13 Jbeta primers. TCRdb's copy holds only in-frame clones and misses some; the assay was immunoSEQ multiplex PCR. This sample's clone table lists about 130,000 clones. Sequencing used PBMCs. All receptors derive from a man in his thirties or forties in good health and CMV-seronegative.

The genes are TRBV5-4 and TRBJ2-5; D possibly corresponds to TRBD1 (6 bases). The V and J ends lost 4 bases and 4 bases respectively, with 17 bases between them. Germline V gene sequence: CDR1 SGHNT, CDR2 YYREEE (reference sequence). This CDR3 comprises 15 residues. The CDR3 sequence is CASSRTQGTLETQYF. The DNA of the CDR3 is TGTGCCAGCAGCCGCACACAGGGAACACTAGAGACCCAGTACTTC.

This sequence joins TRBV7-9 and TRBJ2-5; a weak D match, TRBD2 (5 bases). Trimming removed 2 bases at V and 1 base at J, with 11 bases between. CDR3 length equals 15 residues. Germline lookup yields CDR1 SEHNR and CDR2 FQNEAQ (reference sequence). The CDR3 bases are TGTGCCAGCAGCTTAAACCGCCGGGGCCAAGAGACCCAGTACTTC. This codes for CASSLNRRGQETQYF. Drawing the rest from reference TRBV7-9 and TRBJ2-5, the complete variable domain is DTGVSQNPRHKITKRGQNVTFRCDPISEHNRLYWYRQTLGQGPEFLTYFQNEAQLEKSRLLSDRFSAERPKGSFSTLEIQRTEQGDSAMYLCASSLNRRGQETQYFGPGTRLLVL.

Here the CDR3 reads CASSLYAARGGNTIYF. The DNA of the CDR3 is TGTGCCAGCAGCTTATACGCAGCTCGAGGGGGAAACACCATATATTTT. The chain uses TRBV7-9 and TRBJ1-3; D remains unclear. Per germline, CDR1 SEHNR and CDR2 FQNEAQ (reference sequence). V dropped 2 bases and J dropped 4 bases, with 15 bases sitting between them. The CDR3 has 16 residues.

This sequence joins TRBV6-5 and TRBJ1-1; a weak D match, TRBD1 (6 bases). The germline CDR1 and CDR2 sequences are MNHEY and SVGAGI. Trimming shortened V by 2 bases and J by 5 bases, and 12 bases separated the two germline ends. The CDR3 sequence is 14 residues long. The DNA for the CDR3 is TGTGCCAGCAGTTACAAATACAGGGATACTGAAGCTTTCTTT. It yields the protein CASSYKYRDTEAFF.

The rearrangement links TRBV11-1 to TRBJ2-7, with D perhaps matching TRBD2 (6 bases). CDR3 length equals 14 residues. V was cut by 5 bases and J by 0 bases, with 11 bases left in between. CDR1 is SGHAT, CDR2 FQDESV, per germline (reference sequence). CDR3 residues: CASSASANSYEQYF. CDR3 DNA sequence: TGTGCCAGCAGCGCTAGCGCGAACTCCTACGAGCAGTACTTC.

The genes are TRBV10-1 and TRBJ2-7; 15 bases map to TRBD2. The CDR3 spans 17 residues. The V gene's germline CDR1 is WNHNN and CDR2 SYGVQD (reference sequence). V shed 7 bases, J shed 7 bases, and the junction held 14 bases outside the gene matches. CDR3 loop: CASNPGTSGGIIEEQYF. CDR3 coding DNA: TGCGCCAGCAACCCCGGGACTAGCGGGGGGATTATAGAGGAGCAGTACTTC.

V is TRBV14 and J is TRBJ2-7; D might be TRBD2 (5 bases). The CDR3 totals 16 residues. The V gene lost 0 bases and the J gene lost 5 bases, with 17 bases spanning the gap. Germline V gene data show CDR1 as SGHDN and CDR2 as FVKESK. CDR3 residues: CASSQDMREWNHEQYF. CDR3 nucleotide sequence: TGTGCCAGCAGCCAAGATATGAGGGAATGGAACCACGAGCAGTACTTC.

This chain links TRBV28 with TRBJ2-7; 12 bases agree with TRBD2. V gave up 7 bases and J gave up 4 bases; unmatched junction bases: 5. Germline values: CDR1 MDHEN, CDR2 SYDVKM. The CDR3 runs to 14 residues. Here the CDR3 DNA reads TGTGCCAGCATCGGGACTAGCGGGCTTTACGAGCAGTACTTC. Its translation is CASIGTSGLYEQYF.

This chain links TRBV6-4 with TRBJ2-1, with 9 bases aligning to TRBD2. This CDR3 comprises 15 residues. Germline values: CDR1 MRHNA, CDR2 SNTAGT. The junction had 6 bases not matched to a gene; V was cut back by 3 bases and J by 6 bases. The CDR3 reads CASSETSGSSNEQFF. CDR3 nucleotides: TGTGCCAGCAGTGAAACTAGCGGGTCGAGCAATGAGCAGTTCTTC.

The V and J genes are TRBV6-1 and TRBJ1-5, with no clear D. This CDR3 contains 14 residues. V was pared by 9 bases and J by 2 bases, with 14 bases between. The germline V gene has CDR1 MNHNS and CDR2 SASEGT. The CDR3 sequence is CASEGNGGNQPQHF. The DNA for the CDR3 is TGTGCCAGTGAAGGGAACGGGGGCAATCAGCCCCAGCATTTT.

The chain couples TRBV6-1 to TRBJ2-2, with 8 bases lining up with TRBD1. The CDR3 extends over 15 amino acids. CDR1 and CDR2 from the germline V gene are MNHNS and SASEGT. V was pared by 6 bases and J by 0 bases, with 3 bases of the junction left unmatched. The CDR3: CASSGQGPNTGELFF. In DNA, the CDR3 is TGTGCCAGCAGCGGACAGGGCCCGAACACCGGGGAGCTGTTTTTT.

This rearrangement joins TRBV10-3 to TRBJ2-1, with TRBD2 matching 12 bases. Looked up from germline, CDR1 is ENHRY and CDR2 is SYGVKD. The CDR3 is 17 residues long. Germline trimming cut 11 bases from V and 10 bases from J; bases unmatched to any gene: 21. CDR3 amino acids: CASRDTKTSGRLGEQFF. For the CDR3, the DNA is TGTGCCTCGCGGGACACCAAAACTAGCGGGAGGCTGGGGGAGCAGTTCTTC.

The chain combines TRBV2 with TRBJ2-7; maybe TRBD2 (6 bases). CDR3 length: 13 residues. Trimming left V 3 bases short and J 6 bases short, with 12 bases between. In germline, CDR1 is SNHLY, CDR2 FYNNEI. The CDR3 protein is CASSDREEGEQYF. In DNA, the CDR3 is TGTGCCAGCAGTGACAGGGAGGAAGGCGAGCAGTACTTC.

The rearrangement joins TRBV10-1 to TRBJ2-7, with a tentative D call TRBD1 (5 bases). This CDR3 is 14 amino acids long. Germline loops: CDR1 WNHNN, CDR2 SYGVQD (reference sequence). V was clipped by 2 bases and J by 3 bases, with 11 bases between them. CDR3 region: CASSERGASYEQYF. CDR3 nucleotides: TGCGCCAGCAGTGAGAGGGGCGCGAGCTACGAGCAGTACTTC.

The chain carries TRBV7-9 and TRBJ2-1; 10 nucleotides match TRBD2. Trimming took 5 bases from V and 4 from J; bases not matched to a gene: 8. The germline CDR1 and CDR2 sequences are SEHNR and FQNEAQ (reference sequence). The CDR3 sequence is 16 residues long. CDR3 in amino acids: CASSPSGRAGYNEQFF. CDR3 in DNA: TGTGCCAGCAGCCCGAGCGGGAGGGCCGGGTACAATGAGCAGTTCTTC.

The chain recombines TRBV5-6 with TRBJ2-1, with 12 bases matching TRBD2. CDR3 length equals 16 residues. V shed 4 bases, J shed 3 bases, and the junction held 5 bases outside the gene matches. The V gene's germline CDR1 is SGHDT and CDR2 YYEEEE. CDR3 protein: CASSRELAGGYNEQFF. The DNA of the CDR3 is TGTGCCAGCAGCCGGGAACTAGCGGGGGGCTACAATGAGCAGTTCTTC.

In nucleotides, the CDR3 is TGTGCCATCAGCCGGGGGGAAAGCAATCAGCCCCAGCATTTT. Translation: CAISRGESNQPQHF. The rearrangement links TRBV10-3 to TRBJ1-5; weak D call: TRBD1 (5 bases). The V gene lost 6 bases and the J gene lost 1 base, with 10 bases spanning the gap. Germline CDR1 is ENHRY and CDR2 is SYGVKD. CDR3 length: 14 residues.

V is TRBV5-1 and J is TRBJ1-3, with D perhaps matching TRBD1 (6 bases). V gave up 0 bases and J gave up 2 bases, with 12 bases separating them. The CDR3 runs 16 residues. Germline CDR1 and CDR2: SGHRS and YFSETQ. The CDR3 DNA sequence: TGCGCCAGCAGCTTGGAGGCGTCAGGGGCTGGAAACACCATATATTTT. Its protein is CASSLEASGAGNTIYF.

This chain uses TRBV9 with TRBJ1-3, with D unclear. From germline, CDR1 is SGDLS and CDR2 YYNGEE. V lost 0 bases to trimming and J lost 1 base, with 8 bases between them. The CDR3 sequence is 15 residues long. The CDR3 sequence is CASSVEGGSGNTIYF. The CDR3 nucleotides are TGTGCCAGCAGCGTAGAAGGAGGATCTGGAAACACCATATATTTT.

The chain carries TRBV19 and TRBJ2-2; TRBD2 matches 10 bases. CDR1 and CDR2 (germline): LNHDA, SQIVND (reference sequence). V dropped 3 bases and J dropped 7; count of bases not matched to a gene: 8. The CDR3 totals 16 residues. CDR3 DNA: TGTGCCAGTAGTATTGAGCTAGCGGGAGTAAGCGGGGAGCTGTTTTTT. Its translation is CASSIELAGVSGELFF.

The V call is TRBV11-2, the J call TRBJ2-3; 7 nucleotides line up with TRBD1. Losses at the gene ends were 3 bases for V and 3 bases for J; bases not matched to a gene: 3. Germline loops: CDR1 SGHAT, CDR2 FQNNGV. CDR3 size: 14 residues. The DNA for the CDR3 is TGTGCCAGCAGCTTCTCGACAGGGACAGATACGCAGTATTTT. Its protein product is CASSFSTGTDTQYF.

This chain connects TRBV28 to TRBJ2-3; tentatively, D is TRBD2 (5 bases). In germline, CDR1 is MDHEN, CDR2 SYDVKM. This CDR3 contains 16 residues. V was shortened by 3 bases and J by 0 bases, with 13 bases between the two germline ends. DNA of the CDR3: TGTGCCAGCAGTTTTGGAAAGCGGAGAAGCACAGATACGCAGTATTTT. Residues: CASSFGKRRSTDTQYF.

The genes are TRBV5-5 and TRBJ1-2; D is undetermined. This CDR3 has 15 residues. V shed 0 bases and J shed 4 bases, with 13 bases lying between them. Per the germline V gene, CDR1 is SGHKS and CDR2 is YYEKEE (reference sequence). The CDR3 here is CASSLEWAGTYGYTF. The CDR3, as DNA: TGTGCCAGCAGCTTGGAGTGGGCAGGTACCTATGGCTACACCTTC.

This chain links TRBV7-9 with TRBJ1-4; D remains unclear. The CDR3 has 14 residues. Per germline, CDR1 SEHNR and CDR2 FQNEAQ (reference sequence). The V and J ends lost 5 bases and 6 bases respectively, with 13 bases between them. This chain's CDR3 is CASSLTGRHEKLFF. The DNA for the CDR3 is TGTGCCAGCAGCCTGACGGGAAGACATGAAAAACTGTTTTTT. The full variable domain, in which reference TRBV7-9 and TRBJ1-4 provide the parts outside the CDR3, is DTGVSQNPRHKITKRGQNVTFRCDPISEHNRLYWYRQTLGQGPEFLTYFQNEAQLEKSRLLSDRFSAERPKGSFSTLEIQRTEQGDSAMYLCASSLTGRHEKLFFGSGTQLSVL.